This T cell receptor beta chain was sequenced in a study of blood T cells in healthy people across ages. About the study: Per two T cells, about one barcoded beta molecule was captured through template switching.

Comments on this clonotype: Antigen: not known.

Study-level points and caveats: Long-lived donors had more naive CD4+ cells and higher diversity than aged donors. A conclusive naive versus antigen-experienced comparison was prevented by the unsorted PBMCs.

Using a J-beta primer mix together with a sample-barcoded 5' primer, a second PCR was run for 7 to 11 cycles. Each cDNA was tagged by a template-switch adaptor containing 12 random nucleotides. TCRdb fed the 5' RACE reads into MiXCR, producing one record per CDR3 protein. The sample shows about 1.4 million distinct CDR3 sequences, approximately 60% of them seen only once. V dropped 4 bases and J dropped 3; count of bases not matched to a gene: 3. The CDR3 totals 13 residues. From germline, CDR1 is SGHTA and CDR2 FQGNSA. The TCR was taken from a man younger than 35 in good health. The V and J genes are TRBV7-2 and TRBJ2-7, with TRBD2 matching over 7 bases. What was sequenced was blood. The CDR3 sequence is CASSWGGFYEQYF. The CDR3 DNA sequence: TGTGCCAGCAGCTGGGGAGGGTTCTACGAGCAGTACTTC.